This TCR beta chain emerged from a study of T cell repertoires in cytomegalovirus infection. About the study: Matching HLA type and CMV infection were both indicated by public TCR beta signatures.

This clonotype was observed a few times. The antigen is undetermined. TCRdb ran MiXCR on the reads and lists one entry per CDR3 protein. The sample consists of approximately 500,000 distinct CDR3 sequences, 15% to 20% of them appearing once. Germline CDR1 is KGHDR and CDR2 is SFDVKD. This CDR3 comprises 15 residues. V was pared by 0 bases and J by 1 base, with 5 bases between. Overall study findings and caveats: Identification of carriers of CMV plus the relevant HLA was achieved through cumulative public TCR beta family frequency.

This chain connects TRBV24-1 to TRBJ2-2; D not resolved. This sequence originates from a human donor in good health (CMV status not recorded). Some clones in this sample may be carry-over from other donors' samples. The source material was CD8+ T cells from PBMCs. CDR3 amino acids: CATSDLELNTGELFF. The CDR3 DNA sequence: TGTGCCACCAGTGATTTGGAGCTGAACACCGGGGAGCTGTTTTTT.